The 5 T cell receptor beta chains reported below all come from one sample, sequenced in a study of blood T cell repertoires in COVID-19. Clones were read by immunoSEQ multiplex PCR, and TCRdb kept only the in-frame ones, dropping some. The data contain tens of thousands of clones, around 90% of them singletons. The sequenced sample consisted of peripheral blood. The receptors stem from a woman older than 75 with acute or convalescent COVID-19.

The chain has TRBV27 and TRBJ2-1; TRBD1 might be the D (6 bases). V lost 5 bases and J 3 bases, leaving 8 bases between the germline ends. Germline V gene lookup returns CDR1 MNHEY and CDR2 SMNVEV (reference sequence). The CDR3 length is 13 residues. CDR3 in DNA: TGTGCCAGCAGTGGGGGCCGCTACAATGAGCAGTTCTTC. Amino acids: CASSGGRYNEQFF.

The rearrangement uses TRBV4-1 and TRBJ1-3; D gene ambiguous. CDR1 and CDR2 (germline): MGHRA, YSYEKL. This CDR3 contains 15 residues. V shed 2 bases and J shed 3 bases, with 11 bases lying between them. CDR3 nucleotides: TGCGCCAGCAGCCAACTAACTAAGCATGGAAACACCATATATTTT. Its translation is CASSQLTKHGNTIYF.

The V and J genes are TRBV27 and TRBJ1-5; D is undetermined. The CDR3 totals 15 residues. Trimming left V 2 bases short and J 5 bases short, with 13 bases between. Germline CDR1 MNHEY, CDR2 SMNVEV (reference sequence). CDR3 in amino acids: CASSLGRRWDQPQHF. The DNA for the CDR3 is TGTGCCAGCAGTTTAGGGAGAAGATGGGATCAGCCCCAGCATTTT.

J is TRBJ1-2 and V is TRBV11-2, with 7 positions matching TRBD1. Germline values: CDR1 SGHAT, CDR2 FQNNGV. J lost 7 bases, V lost 0 bases, and 8 bases had no gene match. The CDR3 runs to 15 residues. The CDR3 loop is CASSLDRRGESGYTF. In DNA form, the CDR3 reads TGTGCCAGCAGCTTAGATCGCAGGGGGGAATCTGGCTACACCTTC. Together with reference TRBV11-2 and TRBJ1-2, the CDR3 gives the full variable domain: EAGVAQSPRYKIIEKRQSVAFWCNPISGHATLYWYQQILGQGPKLLIQFQNNGVVDDSQLPKDRFSAERLKGVDSTLKIQPAKLEDSAVYLCASSLDRRGESGYTFGSGTRLTVV.

V is TRBV10-3 and J is TRBJ2-7; 7 bases agree with TRBD2. Germline CDR1 and CDR2: ENHRY and SYGVKD. This CDR3 has 16 residues. V lost 10 bases to trimming and J lost 0 bases; unmatched junction nucleotides: 15. The CDR3 spells CATAGIRDYSSYEQYF. The CDR3 nucleotides read TGTGCCACCGCGGGGATCCGGGACTACTCCTCCTACGAGCAGTACTTC.